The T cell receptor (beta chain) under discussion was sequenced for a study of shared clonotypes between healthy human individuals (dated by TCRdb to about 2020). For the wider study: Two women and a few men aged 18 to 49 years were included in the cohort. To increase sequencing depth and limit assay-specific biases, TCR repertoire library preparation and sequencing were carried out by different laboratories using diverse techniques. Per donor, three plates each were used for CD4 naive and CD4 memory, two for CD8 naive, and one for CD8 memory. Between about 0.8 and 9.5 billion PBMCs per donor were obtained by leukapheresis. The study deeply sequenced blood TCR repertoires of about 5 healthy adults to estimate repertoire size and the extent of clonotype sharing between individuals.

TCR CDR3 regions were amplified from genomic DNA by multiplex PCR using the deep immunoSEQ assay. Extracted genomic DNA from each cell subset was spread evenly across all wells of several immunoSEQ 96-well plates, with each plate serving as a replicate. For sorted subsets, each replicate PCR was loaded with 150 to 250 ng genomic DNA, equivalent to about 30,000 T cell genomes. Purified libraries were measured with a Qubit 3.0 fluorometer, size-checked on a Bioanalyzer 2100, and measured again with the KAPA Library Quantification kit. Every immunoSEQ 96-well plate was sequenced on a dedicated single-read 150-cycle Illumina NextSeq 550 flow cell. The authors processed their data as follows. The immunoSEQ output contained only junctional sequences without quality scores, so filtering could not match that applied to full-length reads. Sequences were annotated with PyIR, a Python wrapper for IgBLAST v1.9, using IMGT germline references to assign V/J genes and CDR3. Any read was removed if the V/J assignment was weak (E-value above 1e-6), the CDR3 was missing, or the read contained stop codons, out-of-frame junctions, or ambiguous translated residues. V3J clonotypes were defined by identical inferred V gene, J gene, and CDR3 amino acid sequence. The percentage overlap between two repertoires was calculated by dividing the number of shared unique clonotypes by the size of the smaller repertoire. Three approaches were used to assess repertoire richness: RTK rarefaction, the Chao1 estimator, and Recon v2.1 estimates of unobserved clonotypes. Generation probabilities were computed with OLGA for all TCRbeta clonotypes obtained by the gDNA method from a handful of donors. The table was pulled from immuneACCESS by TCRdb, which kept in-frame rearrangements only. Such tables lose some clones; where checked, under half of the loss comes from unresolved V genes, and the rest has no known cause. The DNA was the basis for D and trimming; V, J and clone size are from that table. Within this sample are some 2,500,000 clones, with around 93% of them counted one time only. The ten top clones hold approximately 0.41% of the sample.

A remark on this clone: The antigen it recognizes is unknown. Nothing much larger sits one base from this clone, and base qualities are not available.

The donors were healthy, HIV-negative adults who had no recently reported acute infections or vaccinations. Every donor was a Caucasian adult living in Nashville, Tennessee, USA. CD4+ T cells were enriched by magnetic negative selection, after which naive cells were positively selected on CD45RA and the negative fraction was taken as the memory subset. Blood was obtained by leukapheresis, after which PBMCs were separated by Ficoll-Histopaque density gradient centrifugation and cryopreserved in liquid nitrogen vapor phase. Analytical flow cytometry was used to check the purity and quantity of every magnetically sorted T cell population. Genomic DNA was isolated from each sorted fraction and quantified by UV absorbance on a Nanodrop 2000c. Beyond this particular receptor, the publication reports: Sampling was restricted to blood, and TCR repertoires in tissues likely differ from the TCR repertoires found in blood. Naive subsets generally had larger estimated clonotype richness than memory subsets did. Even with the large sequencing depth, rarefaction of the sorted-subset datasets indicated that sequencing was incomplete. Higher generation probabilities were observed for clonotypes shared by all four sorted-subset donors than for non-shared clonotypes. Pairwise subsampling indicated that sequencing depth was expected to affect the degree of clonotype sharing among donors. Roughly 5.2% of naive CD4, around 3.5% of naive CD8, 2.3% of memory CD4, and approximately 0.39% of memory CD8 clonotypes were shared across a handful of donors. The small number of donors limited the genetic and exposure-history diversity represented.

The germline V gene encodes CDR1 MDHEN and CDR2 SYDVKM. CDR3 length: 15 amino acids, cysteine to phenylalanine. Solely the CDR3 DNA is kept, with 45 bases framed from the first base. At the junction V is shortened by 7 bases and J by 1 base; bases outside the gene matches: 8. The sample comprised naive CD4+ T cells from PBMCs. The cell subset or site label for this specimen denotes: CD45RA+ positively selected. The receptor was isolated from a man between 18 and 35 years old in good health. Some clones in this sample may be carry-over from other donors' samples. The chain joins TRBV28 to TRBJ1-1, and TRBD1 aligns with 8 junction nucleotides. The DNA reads TGTGCCAGCACCCAAGACAGGGGTGGGAACACTGAAGCTTTCTTT. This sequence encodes CASTQDRGGNTEAFF. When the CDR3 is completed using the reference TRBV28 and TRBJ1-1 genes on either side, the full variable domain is DVKVTQSSRYLVKRTGEKVFLECVQDMDHENMFWYRQDPGLGLRLIYFSYDVKMKEKGDIPEGYSVSREKKERFSLILESASTNQTSMYLCASTQDRGGNTEAFFGQGTRLTVV.